A selection of T cell receptor beta chains follows, all from one sample in a study of blood T cell repertoires in COVID-19. Profiling relied on immunoSEQ multiplex PCR, and the TCRdb table lists in-frame clones only, not all of them. The sample has more than 300,000 clones; approximately 90% are singletons. Sequencing was performed on PBMCs or T cells enriched from blood (not recorded which). Receptors were obtained from a woman in her 30s who had been exposed to COVID-19. Both conserved end residues are part of each CDR3. D genes are given only for firm matches. Clone size is stated in some rows and not others, as once, few, many or a class when expanded.

NA TRBJ2-7 NA TRBV11-2 TGTGCCAGCAGCTTGGACAGTTGGGCCTACGAGCAGTACTTC CASSLDSWAYEQYF
NA TRBJ2-1 NA TRBV6-5 TGTGCCAGCAGTTACACCGGCGGGGGCCCCTACAATGAGCAGTTCTTC CASSYTGGGPYNEQFF
NA TRBJ1-6 NA TRBV3-1/TRBV3-2 TGTGCCAGCAGCCAAGGGGGGGTCCCCTATAATTCACCCCTCCACTTT CASSQGGVPYNSPLHF
NA TRBJ2-1 NA TRBV5-1 TGCGCCAGCAGCTTCGCATTGCGGGGAGATGAGCAGTTCTTC CASSFALRGDEQFF
NA TRBJ1-1 NA TRBV7-9 TGTGCCAGCAGCTTAGTACGGGGGAGGACTGAAGCTTTCTTT CASSLVRGRTEAFF
NA TRBJ1-2 NA TRBV19 TGTGCCAGTAGTTTCCTGGACAGTTTTTATGGCTACACCTTC CASSFLDSFYGYTF
NA TRBJ1-3 TRBD1 TRBV30 TGTGCCTGGAGGGGGGACAGATACTCTGGAAACACCATATATTTT CAWRGDRYSGNTIYF
NA TRBJ2-7 NA TRBV7-3 TGTGCCAGCAGCCCCGGGTACGTCGAGCAGTACTTC CASSPGYVEQYF
NA TRBJ2-5 NA TRBV27 TGTGCCAGCAGTCCCCTAGGTTCAGGGCTTGCACAAGAGACCCAGTACTTC CASSPLGSGLAQETQYF
NA TRBJ1-1 TRBD1 TRBV19 TGTGCCAGTAGTATGACAGGGGGCAGTCGGGCTTTCTTT CASSMTGGSRAFF
NA TRBJ2-3 NA TRBV7-9 TGTGCTAGCAGCTTAGATATCAGCACAGATACGCAGTATTTT CASSLDISTDTQYF
NA TRBJ2-1 NA TRBV7-2 TGTGCCAGCAGCTTAATGAGCGGGTCCAGGAATGAGCAGTTCTTC CASSLMSGSRNEQFF
NA TRBJ1-6 NA TRBV7-6 TGTGCCAGCAGCTTAGGGGGCGTCAGCTCCTATAATTCACCCCTCCACTTT CASSLGGVSSYNSPLHF
NA TRBJ2-2 NA TRBV6-5 TGTGCCAGCAGTCAAACCAGGGGCGGCGGGGAGCTGTTTTTT CASSQTRGGGELFF
few TRBJ2-1 NA TRBV5-1 TGCGCCAGCAGCTTGGCCAGCAATGAGCAGTTCTTC CASSLASNEQFF
NA TRBJ1-2 TRBD1 TRBV7-2 TGTGCCAGCAGCATTAGGGCCTTCCGACAGGGAAGGGACTATGGCTACACCTTC CASSIRAFRQGRDYGYTF
NA TRBJ2-3 TRBD2 TRBV6-2/TRBV6-3 TGTGCCAGCAGCCCGGGACTAGCAAGTACGCAGTATTTT CASSPGLASTQYF
once TRBJ2-2 NA TRBV11-2 TGTGCCAGCAGCTTAAGGGGTGGATGGGACACCGGGGAGCTGTTTTTT CASSLRGGWDTGELFF
NA TRBJ2-2 NA TRBV19 TGTGCCAGTAAAGGTTGGGGGCCGAACACCGGGGAGCTGTTTTTT CASKGWGPNTGELFF
NA TRBJ2-2 TRBD2 TRBV19 TGTGCCAGTAGAGCGGGGCCTACGAACACCGGGGAGCTGTTTTTT CASRAGPTNTGELFF
NA TRBJ1-1 NA TRBV3-1/TRBV3-2 TGTGCCAGCAGCCAAGGAAGGTCCCTTGGGGCAGCTTTCTTT CASSQGRSLGAAFF
NA TRBJ1-2 NA TRBV3-1/TRBV3-2 TGTGCCAGCAGCGGACATGGGCACTTGGGCTACACCTTC CASSGHGHLGYTF
NA TRBJ2-3 NA TRBV9 TGTGCCAGCACCCCCTGGCAGGGGCTCGCAGATACGCAGTATTTT CASTPWQGLADTQYF
NA TRBJ1-6 TRBD1 TRBV3-1/TRBV3-2 TGTGCCAGCAGCCTCGGACAGGGATGGGGGTCACCCCTCCACTTT CASSLGQGWGSPLHF
NA TRBJ1-5 TRBD1 TRBV19 TGTGCCGGGTCAGACAGGGAAAGGCAGCCCCAGCATTTT CAGSDRERQPQHF
NA TRBJ2-7 NA TRBV5-1 TGCGCCAGCAGCTTATCCCCTACCTACGAGCAGTACTTC CASSLSPTYEQYF
NA TRBJ2-1 NA TRBV27 TGTGCCAGCAGTTCCCGGTCGAGCTCCTACAATGAGCAGTTCTTC CASSSRSSSYNEQFF
NA TRBJ1-1 NA TRBV19 TGTGCCAGTAGCACAGGGCGGGACACTGAAGCTTTCTTT CASSTGRDTEAFF
NA TRBJ1-1 TRBD1 TRBV6-5 TGTGCCACCAAGACAGGGGGTCGGATGAACACTGAAGCTTTCTTT CATKTGGRMNTEAFF
NA TRBJ1-2 NA TRBV5-1 TGCGCCAGCAGTTCCAGGGAAAACTATGGCTACACCTTC CASSSRENYGYTF
once TRBJ1-5 TRBD1 TRBV4-1 TGCGCCAGCAGCCCCTATGTAGGGACAGGGACCCTATATAGCAATCAGCCCCAGCATTTT CASSPYVGTGTLYSNQPQHF
few TRBJ1-2 TRBD1 TRBV6-4 TGTGCCAGCAGTGACTCGATGGAAGGGGGCCTTAGAGGCTACACCTTC CASSDSMEGGLRGYTF
NA TRBJ2-2 TRBD1 TRBV11-3 TGTGCCAGCAGCTCCGGGACAGGGTTCACCGGGGAGCTGTTTTTT CASSSGTGFTGELFF
NA TRBJ2-3 NA TRBV2 TGTGCCAGCAGTGATCTCCTGACAGTGGGCACAGATACGCAGTATTTT CASSDLLTVGTDTQYF
NA TRBJ2-5 NA TRBV9 TGTGCCAGCAGCGTGGGGAGAGGACTCGTTTATCCCCAGTACTTC CASSVGRGLVYPQYF
NA TRBJ1-1 NA TRBV4-1 TGCGCCAGCAGCCAAGGAGGGAGATTGAACACTGAAGCTTTCTTT CASSQGGRLNTEAFF
once TRBJ1-5 TRBD1 TRBV6-5 TGTGCCAGCAGTTACTCGAACAGGGGCAATTTCGCCCAGCATTTT CASSYSNRGNFAQHF
NA TRBJ1-2 NA TRBV9 TGTGCCAGCAGCGTAGGGACAGCCTCTTACTATGGCTACACCTTC CASSVGTASYYGYTF
NA TRBJ1-5 TRBD1 TRBV7-2 TGTGCCAGCAGCGCGGGACAGGGGGAGGGTCAGCCCCAGCATTTT CASSAGQGEGQPQHF
NA TRBJ1-2 TRBD1 TRBV7-8 TGTGCCAGCAGCCCACAGGGGGCGAATGGCTACACCTTC CASSPQGANGYTF
NA TRBJ1-1 NA TRBV19 TGTGCCAGTAGTATACGAGAGAGCAACACTGAAGCTTTCTTT CASSIRESNTEAFF
NA TRBJ1-3 NA TRBV11-2 TGTGCCAGCAGAAACCGGGTTGGGGGGTCTTACTCTGGAAACACCATATATTTT CASRNRVGGSYSGNTIYF
NA TRBJ2-7 TRBD2 TRBV5-4 TGTGCCAGCAGCCACCCGGGGGGGTCCTACGACGAGCAGTACTTC CASSHPGGSYDEQYF
NA TRBJ1-3 NA TRBV19 TGTGCCAGTCGAGGCAGGGGAATTTCTGGAAACACCATATATTTT CASRGRGISGNTIYF
NA TRBJ1-4 NA TRBV9 TGTGCCAGCAGCGTAGCCCTCCCAGGGACTAATGAAAAACTGTTTTTT CASSVALPGTNEKLFF
NA TRBJ1-5 NA TRBV5-3 TGTGCCAGAAGCCCAAGGACAGCTAATCAGCCCCAGCATTTT CARSPRTANQPQHF
NA TRBJ2-7 TRBD2 TRBV7-9 TGTGCCAGCAGCTTAGTAAGGGAGCGGGGTGGATACGAGCAGTACTTC CASSLVRERGGYEQYF
NA TRBJ1-4 TRBD1 TRBV5-1 TGCGCCAGCAGCTTGAACAGGGACAGGGTGGGGGAAAAACTGTTTTTT CASSLNRDRVGEKLFF
NA TRBJ2-3 TRBD2 TRBV7-6 TGTGCCAGCTCAGCTTACCCTCCTCTAGCGGGGGGGCCAGATACGCAGTATTTT CASSAYPPLAGGPDTQYF
few TRBJ2-1 NA TRBV6-5 TGTGCCAGCAGTTACCTCGGACTGACCTCCTACAATGAGCAGTTCTTC CASSYLGLTSYNEQFF
once TRBJ1-1 TRBD1 TRBV7-8 TGTGCCAGCAGCTTAAGACAGGGATCGAACACTGAAGCTTTCTTT CASSLRQGSNTEAFF
NA TRBJ1-2 NA TRBV2 TGTGCCAGCAGTGACAGTTCCTATGGCTACACCTTC CASSDSSYGYTF
NA TRBJ1-3 TRBD1 TRBV4-1 TGCGCCAGCAGCCAATCTCAACAGGGGGCTTCCGGAAACACCATATATTTT CASSQSQQGASGNTIYF